These 16 T cell receptor beta chains originate from one sample sequenced in a study of cytomegalovirus exposure and HLA in healthy donors. This PCR relied on a set of 60 Vbeta primers and 13 Jbeta primers. Using immunoSEQ multiplex PCR, the repertoire was profiled, and TCRdb retains in-frame clones only, with some absent. The sample gives some 190,000 clones, around 77% of which show up once; less than 2% is in the top ten. The sequenced sample was PBMCs. The receptors stem from a woman younger than 45 in good health and CMV-seronegative.

In this sample, this clone turned up once. This chain joins TRBV4-2 and TRBJ1-1; TRBD1 aligns across 8 bases. V lost 6 bases, J lost 1 base, and 4 bases stayed unmatched. The CDR3 contains 14 residues. Germline V gene sequence: CDR1 LGHNA, CDR2 YNFKEQ. CDR3 nucleotides: TGTGCCAGCAGACCTGGACAGGGGAACACTGAAGCTTTCTTT. As protein: CASRPGQGNTEAFF.

V and J are TRBV18 and TRBJ2-5; TRBD1 agrees at 8 bases. Germline V gene sequence: CDR1 KGHSH, CDR2 LQKENI. V lost 0 bases and J lost 5; bases outside the gene matches: 5. The CDR3 has 15 residues. This chain's CDR3 is CASSPPDRVTETQYF. The DNA for the CDR3 is TGTGCCAGCTCACCACCGGACAGGGTGACCGAGACCCAGTACTTC.

The CDR3 DNA reads as TGCGCCAGCAGTGACGACAGGGGACTCACTGAAGCTTTCTTT. It translates to CASSDDRGLTEAFF. The rearrangement joins TRBV10-1 to TRBJ1-1; 8 nucleotides agree with TRBD1. From germline, CDR1 is WNHNN and CDR2 SYGVQD (reference sequence). The CDR3 runs to 14 residues. Trimming removed 3 bases from V and 4 bases from J; junction bases left unmatched: 4.

The chain has TRBV21-1 and TRBJ2-2; no DNA check was done on the table's D call, TRBD2. TRBV21-1 is marked as a pseudogene. This CDR3 contains 17 residues. CDR3 sequence (DNA): TGTGCCAGCAGCAAAGCTCTCCGCGGAGCGAACACCGGGGAGCTGTTTTTT. Its translation: CASSKALRGANTGELFF.

The chain combines TRBV4-1 with TRBJ2-5; 11 nucleotides match TRBD2. The V gene's germline CDR1 is MGHRA and CDR2 YSYEKL. This CDR3 region has 16 residues. Trimming cost V 4 bases and J 5 bases; bases outside gene matches: 9. The CDR3: CASSPLAGAEWETQYF. The CDR3 DNA is TGCGCCAGCAGCCCACTAGCGGGGGCCGAATGGGAGACCCAGTACTTC.

The gene calls are TRBV7-9 and TRBJ2-5; no clear D. Between the trimmed V and J ends, which lost 4 bases and 4 bases, there was a span of 10 bases. CDR3 length: 13 residues. Germline values: CDR1 SEHNR, CDR2 FQNEAQ (reference sequence). The CDR3 spells CASSSSLRETQYF. The CDR3 nucleotides are TGTGCCAGCAGCTCGTCCCTTCGAGAGACCCAGTACTTC.

This sequence joins TRBV5-8 and TRBJ2-7; the D is unclear. The CDR3 covers 13 residues. Trimming took 6 bases from V and 2 from J, leaving 12 bases between them. Germline V lookup: CDR1 SGHTS, CDR2 YDEGEE. CDR3 coding DNA: TGTGCCAGCAACAGTCAGGTCCCCTACGAGCAGTACTTC. Translated, it gives CASNSQVPYEQYF. The variable domain in full, with the rest retrieved from reference TRBV5-8 and TRBJ2-7, is EAGVTQSPTHLIKTRGQQATLRCSPISGHTSVYWYQQALGLGLQFLLWYDEGEERNRGNFPPRFSGRQFPNYSSELNVNALELEDSALYLCASNSQVPYEQYFGPGTRLTVT.

The chain recombines TRBV30 with TRBJ2-7; weak D call: TRBD1 (5 bases). CDR3 length: 12 residues. Trimming took 4 bases from V and 4 from J, leaving 11 bases between them. Germline V gene sequence: CDR1 GTSNPN, CDR2 SVGIG (reference sequence). In nucleotides, the CDR3 is TGTGCCTGGAAAGGGGCCCGTTACGAGCAGTACTTC. Its protein is CAWKGARYEQYF.

The rearrangement uses TRBV5-8 and TRBJ1-5, with 9 bases identical to TRBD1. V shed 4 bases and J 4 bases; nucleotides not matched to a gene: 3. Per germline, CDR1 SGHTS and CDR2 YDEGEE. The CDR3 is 14 amino acids. The CDR3 loop reads CASSRTGVNQPQHF. As DNA, the CDR3 is TGTGCCAGCAGCCGGACAGGGGTTAATCAGCCCCAGCATTTT.

The chain couples TRBV5-6 to TRBJ2-1; a weak D match, TRBD1 (5 bases). V was clipped by 3 bases and J by 2 bases, with 12 bases between them. This CDR3 has 15 amino acids. The germline CDR1 and CDR2 sequences are SGHDT and YYEEEE. CDR3 sequence: CASSYEGDPYNEQFF. For the CDR3, the DNA is TGTGCCAGCAGCTATGAAGGGGATCCCTACAATGAGCAGTTCTTC.

J is TRBJ1-1 and V is TRBV18, with 7 bases identical to TRBD1. The CDR3 is 14 residues long. From germline, CDR1 is KGHSH and CDR2 LQKENI. The V and J ends lost 3 bases and 6 bases, in that order; junction bases with no gene match: 7. The CDR3 coding sequence is TGTGCCAGCTCACCGCTACAGGGGACCTCTGAAGCTTTCTTT. The encoded protein is CASSPLQGTSEAFF.

This chain links TRBV4-1 with TRBJ2-1, with TRBD1 matching over 10 bases. The germline gives CDR1 MGHRA, CDR2 YSYEKL. Trimming cost V 0 bases and J 6 bases; bases outside gene matches: 2. CDR3 length: 15 residues. The CDR3 is CASSQEGQGRNEQFF. CDR3 nucleotides: TGCGCCAGCAGCCAAGAGGGACAGGGGCGCAATGAGCAGTTCTTC.

Points on this clone: The junction differs from germline at one of its ends, possibly a read error. The chain joins TRBV7-7 to TRBJ2-2, with 11 bases that match TRBD2. The germline gives CDR1 SSHAT, CDR2 FNYEAQ (reference sequence). There are 17 residues in the CDR3. As DNA, the CDR3 is TGTGCTAGCAGCTTAGCGCCCCGACTAGCGGGGACCGGGGAGCTGTTTTTT. This codes for CASSLAPRLAGTGELFF.

V and J are TRBV6-6 and TRBJ2-7; 10 bases match TRBD1. J was trimmed by 3 bases and V by 6 bases; bases with no gene match: 8. Germline V CDR1 and CDR2: MNHNY, SVGAGI (reference sequence). The CDR3 length is 15 residues. In nucleotides, the CDR3 is TGTGCCAGCAGCTCTCCGGGACAGGGGCTCTACGAGCAGTACTTC. Translated, it gives CASSSPGQGLYEQYF.

The chain has TRBV28 and TRBJ2-5; 7 nucleotides line up with TRBD1. This CDR3 is 16 amino acids long. V was pared by 5 bases and J by 4 bases, with 13 bases of the junction left unmatched. CDR1 MDHEN and CDR2 SYDVKM come from the germline V gene. The CDR3 DNA reads TGTGCCAGCAGTCTTAAACAGGGGAGAGGCCGAGAGACCCAGTACTTC. Its translation is CASSLKQGRGRETQYF.

The chain carries TRBV19 and TRBJ1-5; 9 bases fit TRBD1. V was clipped by 2 bases and J by 0 bases; unmatched bases: 8. Per germline, CDR1 LNHDA and CDR2 SQIVND (reference sequence). The CDR3 spans 18 residues. Written as DNA, the CDR3 is TGTGCCAGTAGTATAACTACAGGGGGCGGTCTTAGCAATCAGCCCCAGCATTTT. It encodes CASSITTGGGLSNQPQHF.